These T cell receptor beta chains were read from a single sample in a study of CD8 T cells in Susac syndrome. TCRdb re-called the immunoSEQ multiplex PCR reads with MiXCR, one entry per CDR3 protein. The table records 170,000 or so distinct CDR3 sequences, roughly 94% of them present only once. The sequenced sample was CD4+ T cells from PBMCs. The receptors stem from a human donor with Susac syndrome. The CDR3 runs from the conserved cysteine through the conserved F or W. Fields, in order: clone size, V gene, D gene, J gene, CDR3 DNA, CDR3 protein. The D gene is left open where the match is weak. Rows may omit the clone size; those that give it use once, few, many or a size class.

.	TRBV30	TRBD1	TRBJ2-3	TGTGCCTGGAGTGTACTGGGACAGGGGGCAGATACGCAGTATTTT	CAWSVLGQGADTQYF
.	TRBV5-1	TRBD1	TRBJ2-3	TGCGCCAGCAAGCCAGGGACAGCTAGCACAGATACGCAGTATTTT	CASKPGTASTDTQYF
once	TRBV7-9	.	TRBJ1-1	TGTGCCAGCGTGAGAGGGGACGCCACTGAAGCTTTCTTT	CASVRGDATEAFF
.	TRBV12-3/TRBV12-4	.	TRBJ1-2	TGTGCCAGCAGTCCCCAAGCAGGGTTTTATGGCTACACCTTC	CASSPQAGFYGYTF
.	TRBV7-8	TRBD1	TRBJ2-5	TGTGCCAGCAGCGCGGGCCGGGACAGGGGGGGGTGGACCCAGTACTTC	CASSAGRDRGGWTQYF
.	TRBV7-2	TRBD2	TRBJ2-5	TGTGCCAGCAGCACTAGCGGGGCCCCGGGGGAGACCCAGTACTTC	CASSTSGAPGETQYF
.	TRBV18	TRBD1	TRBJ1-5	TGTGCCAGCTCACCATCCGGGACAGGGTCCAATCAGCCCCAGCATTTT	CASSPSGTGSNQPQHF
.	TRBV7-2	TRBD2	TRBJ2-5	TGTGCCAGCAGCGTAGGACTAGCGTCAAAGACCCAGTACTTC	CASSVGLASKTQYF
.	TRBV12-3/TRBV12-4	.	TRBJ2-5	TGTGCCAGCAATTCGGACAATTCAGAGACCCAGTACTTC	CASNSDNSETQYF
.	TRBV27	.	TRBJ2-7	TGTGCCAGCAGTTTAGCCAGGGGAAGCTCCTACGAGCAGTACTTC	CASSLARGSSYEQYF
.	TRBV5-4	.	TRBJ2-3	TGTGCCAGCAGCTTCAGTAGTTCTCAGTCAGATACGCAGTATTTT	CASSFSSSQSDTQYF
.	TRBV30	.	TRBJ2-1	TGTGCCTGGACAGGTGGGGATGAGCAGTTCTTC	CAWTGGDEQFF
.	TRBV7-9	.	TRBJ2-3	TGTGCCAGCAGTTTGGACAGCTCGGCGCAGTATTTT	CASSLDSSAQYF
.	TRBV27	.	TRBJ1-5	TGTGCCAGCAGTTTACTTCGGGGTGATCAGCCCCAGCATTTT	CASSLLRGDQPQHF
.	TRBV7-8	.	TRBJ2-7	TGTGCCAGCAGCTTCGGACAGTCCTACGAGCAGTACTTC	CASSFGQSYEQYF
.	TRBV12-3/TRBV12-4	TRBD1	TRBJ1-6	TGTGCCAGCAGTTCCGACCAGGGGGCGAGTGCTTCACCCCTCCACTTT	CASSSDQGASASPLHF
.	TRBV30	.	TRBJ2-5	TGTGCCTGGCAGGGTTACGAGACCCAGTACTTC	CAWQGYETQYF
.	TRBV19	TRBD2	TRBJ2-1	TGTGCCAGTAGTTACGGGGGGGCGAGCTCCTACAATGAGCAGTTCTTC	CASSYGGASSYNEQFF
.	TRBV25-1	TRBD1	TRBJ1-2	TGTGCCAGCAGTCCGGCGACAGGGAACTATGGCTACACCTTC	CASSPATGNYGYTF
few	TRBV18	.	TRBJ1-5	TGTGCCAGCTCACCACGGTCTAGCAATCAGCCCCAGCATTTT	CASSPRSSNQPQHF
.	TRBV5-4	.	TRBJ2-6	TGTGCCAGCAGCCGCGACAGGACCCCGCCCAACGTCCTGACTTTC	CASSRDRTPPNVLTF
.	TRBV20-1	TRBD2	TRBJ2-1	TGCAGTGCTATTGGAGGACTAGGGTACAATGAGCAGTTCTTC	CSAIGGLGYNEQFF
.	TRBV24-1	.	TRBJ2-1	TGTGCCACCAGTGGCAGTAACCCAGGAGACAATGAGCAGTTCTTC	CATSGSNPGDNEQFF
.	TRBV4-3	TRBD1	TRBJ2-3	TGCGCCAGCAGCCACGACTTGAGAGGGGGCAGCGGAGATACGCAGTATTTT	CASSHDLRGGSGDTQYF
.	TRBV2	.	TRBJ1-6	TGTGCCAGCAGTGAAACAGGGTCCCCGGGGCCCCTCCACTTT	CASSETGSPGPLHF
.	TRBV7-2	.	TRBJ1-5	TGTGCCAGCAGCTTAGTTAGCAATCAGCCCCAGCATTTT	CASSLVSNQPQHF
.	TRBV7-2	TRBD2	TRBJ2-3	TGTGCCAGCAGCTTCTATAGCGGGGGAGGCACAGATACGCAGTATTTT	CASSFYSGGGTDTQYF
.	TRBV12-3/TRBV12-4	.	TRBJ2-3	TGTGCCAGCAGACGCGGGACAGCCAGCACAGATACGCAGTATTTT	CASRRGTASTDTQYF
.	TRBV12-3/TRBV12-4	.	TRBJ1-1	TGTGCCAGCAGTTCTCCCGCCGAAGCTTTCTTT	CASSSPAEAFF
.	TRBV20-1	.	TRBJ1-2	TGCAGTGCTAGAGAATACACGGATGGCTACACCTTC	CSAREYTDGYTF
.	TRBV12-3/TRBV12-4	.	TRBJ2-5	TGTGCCAGCAGTTTGAGGCACCCTTCGGAGACCCAGTACTTC	CASSLRHPSETQYF
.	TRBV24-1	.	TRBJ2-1	TGTGCCACCAGTGATTTCCGGGGGCAGGGGTTCAGGGATGAGCAGTTCTTC	CATSDFRGQGFRDEQFF
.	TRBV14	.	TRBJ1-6	TGTGCCAGCAGCCCTTTGGACAGAGACTCACCCCTCCACTTT	CASSPLDRDSPLHF
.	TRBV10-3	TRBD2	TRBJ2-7	TGTGCCAGTAAACCGGGACTAGCGGGGGGCACGGGCGAGCAGTACTTC	CASKPGLAGGTGEQYF
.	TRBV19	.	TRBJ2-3	TGTGCCAGCAAAACCCGACACTCGGTGGGAGATACGCAGTATTTT	CASKTRHSVGDTQYF
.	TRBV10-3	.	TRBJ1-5	TGTGCCATCAGTGAGGCTTTACAGGGTAATCAGCCCCAGCATTTT	CAISEALQGNQPQHF
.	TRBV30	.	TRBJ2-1	TGTGCCTGGAAGGGGGTGGCCTACAATGAGCAGTTCTTC	CAWKGVAYNEQFF
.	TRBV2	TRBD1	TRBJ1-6	TGTGCCAGCGCGCAGGACAGGGGCTCCTATAATTCACCCCTCCACTTT	CASAQDRGSYNSPLHF
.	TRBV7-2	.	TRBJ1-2	TGTGCCAGCTCTCTGGGTCAGGGAGCCTATGGCTACACCTTC	CASSLGQGAYGYTF
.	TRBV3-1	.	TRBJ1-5	TGTGCCAGCAGCCAAGGGGGGAGGGCGAGCAATCAGCCCCAGCATTTT	CASSQGGRASNQPQHF
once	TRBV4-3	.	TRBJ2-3	TGCGCCAGCAGCCAAGAAGGGCGGAGCACAGATACGCAGTATTTT	CASSQEGRSTDTQYF
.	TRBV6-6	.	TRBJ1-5	TGTGCCAGCAGTTACGCGGGTATGAGTAGCAATCAGCCCCAGCATTTT	CASSYAGMSSNQPQHF
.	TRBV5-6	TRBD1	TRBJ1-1	TGTGCCAGCAGCTGGGGGACAGGGCCTACGGAGTACACTGAAGCTTTCTTT	CASSWGTGPTEYTEAFF
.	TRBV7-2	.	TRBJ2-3	TGTGCCAGCAGCTTAGGGCTGGGGGCGCTAAGTGTAGATACGCAGTATTTT	CASSLGLGALSVDTQYF
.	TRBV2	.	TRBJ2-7	TGTGCCAGAGATGGTCCTAATTACGAGCAGTACTTC	CARDGPNYEQYF
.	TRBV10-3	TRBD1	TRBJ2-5	TGTGCCATCAGTGACCCCAGACCGACAGGGGGGGAGACCCAGTACTTC	CAISDPRPTGGETQYF
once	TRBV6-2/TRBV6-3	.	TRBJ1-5	TGTGCCAACCGGGGGAATCAGCCCCAGCATTTT	CANRGNQPQHF
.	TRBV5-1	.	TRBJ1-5	TGCGCCAGCAGCCGGGAGGGAAGTCAGCCCCAGCATTTT	CASSREGSQPQHF
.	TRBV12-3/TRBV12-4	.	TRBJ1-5	TGTGCCAGCAGTTCCCCGAGGGGAGGGCGACCAAGTAGCAATCAGCCCCAGCATTTT	CASSSPRGGRPSSNQPQHF
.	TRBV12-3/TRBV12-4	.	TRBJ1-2	TGTGCCAGCAGTTTGAGGGAGCGCTATGGCTACACCTTC	CASSLRERYGYTF
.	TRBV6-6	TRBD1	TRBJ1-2	TGTGCCAGCAGTGTCGAACAGGGGTACTATGGCTACACCTTC	CASSVEQGYYGYTF
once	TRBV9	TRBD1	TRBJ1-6	TGTGCCAGCAGCGCAGGGGGCTCCTATAATTCACCCCTCCACTTT	CASSAGGSYNSPLHF
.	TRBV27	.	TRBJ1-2	TGTGCCAGCAGTTTATCGTACAGGACCTATGGCTACACCTTC	CASSLSYRTYGYTF
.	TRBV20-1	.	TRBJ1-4	TGCAGTGCTAGAGATCCACCTGTAAAACTGTTTTTT	CSARDPPVKLFF
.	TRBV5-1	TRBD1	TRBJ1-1	TGCGCCAGCAGCTCGACAGGGGACGCTGAAGCTTTCTTT	CASSSTGDAEAFF